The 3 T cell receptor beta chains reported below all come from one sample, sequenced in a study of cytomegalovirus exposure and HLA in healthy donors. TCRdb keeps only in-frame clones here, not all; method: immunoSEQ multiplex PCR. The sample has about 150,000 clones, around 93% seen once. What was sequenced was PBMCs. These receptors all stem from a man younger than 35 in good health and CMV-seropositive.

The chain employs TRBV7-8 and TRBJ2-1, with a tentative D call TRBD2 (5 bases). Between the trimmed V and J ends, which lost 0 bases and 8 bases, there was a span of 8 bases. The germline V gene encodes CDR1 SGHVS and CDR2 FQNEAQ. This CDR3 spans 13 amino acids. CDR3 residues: CASSLALAHEQFF. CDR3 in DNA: TGTGCCAGCAGCTTAGCCCTAGCCCATGAGCAGTTCTTC.

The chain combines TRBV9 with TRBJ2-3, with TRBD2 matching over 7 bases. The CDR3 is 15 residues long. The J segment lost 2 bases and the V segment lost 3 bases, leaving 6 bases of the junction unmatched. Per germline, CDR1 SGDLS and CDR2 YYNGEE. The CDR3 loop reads CASSALAANTDTQYF. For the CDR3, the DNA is TGTGCCAGCAGCGCCCTAGCGGCGAACACAGATACGCAGTATTTT.

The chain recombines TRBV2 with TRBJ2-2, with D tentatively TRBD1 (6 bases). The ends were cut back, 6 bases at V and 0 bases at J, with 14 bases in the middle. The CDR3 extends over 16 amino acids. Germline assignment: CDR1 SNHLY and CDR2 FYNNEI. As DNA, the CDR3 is TGTGCCAGCAGCGTACAGGGTATGTCGAACACCGGGGAGCTGTTTTTT. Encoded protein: CASSVQGMSNTGELFF.